Here is one T cell receptor (beta chain) with its context. Its antigen is not known. This sample was included in a study of cytomegalovirus exposure and HLA in healthy donors. Notes on the study in general: An analysis that came later showed most CMV-associated TCR beta chains appearing HLA-restricted.

13 Jbeta primers and 60 Vbeta primers were used for the PCR. TCRdb keeps only in-frame clones here, not all; method: immunoSEQ multiplex PCR. Seen here are 150,000 to 200,000 clones, about 88% observed once, and the top ten hold about 0.23%. V was clipped by 4 bases and J by 0 bases, with 7 bases between them. The germline V gene encodes CDR1 MNHNY and CDR2 SVGAGI (reference sequence). The CDR3 loop spans 14 amino acids. Sequencing was carried out using PBMCs. V and J are TRBV6-6 and TRBJ2-1; tentatively, D is TRBD2 (5 bases). This clonotype originated in a girl under three years old in good health and CMV-seronegative. CDR3 sequence reads: CASSSRDSYNEQFF. CDR3 bases: TGTGCCAGCAGTTCCCGGGACTCCTACAATGAGCAGTTCTTC.